Described below is a single T cell receptor (beta chain) sequence and its context. Its antigen is currently unknown. In the United States, treatment was given to all participants with HIV. The libraries were made with immunoSEQ v3.0 at survey level. It was roughly 35,000-50,000 T-cell genomes per sample that sequencing targeted. TCRdb's copy holds only in-frame clones and misses some; the assay was immunoSEQ multiplex PCR. In the table there are tens of thousands of clones, 75% to 95% of which are singletons. V lost 0 bases and J lost 3, with 15 bases in between. Germline V gene data show CDR1 as SGHDT and CDR2 as YYEEEE. The CDR3 contains 16 residues. This sample stems from a study of long-term antiretroviral therapy in people with HIV. The study's findings and limits: Pre-ART clonal expansion yielded clones that dominated the repertoire at all time points. HIV repertoires showed narrower CDR3 length ranges than controls.

The clonotype comes from a middle-aged woman with HIV. The chain combines TRBV5-6 with TRBJ1-2; D not certain. The sequences come from unsorted PBMCs, collected 5 to 5.5 years after starting antiretroviral therapy. The CDR3 nucleotides read TGTGCCAGCAGCTTGGGGCAGGCGATCCTTTACTATGGCTACACCTTC. Amino acid sequence: CASSLGQAILYYGYTF.